Below are 19 T cell receptor beta chains sequenced from a single sample in a study of neurological immune-mediated disorders. Time point: longitudinal time-point 2. TCRdb re-derived calls from the 5' RACE reads in MiXCR, one entry per CDR3 protein. Counted here are tens of thousands of distinct CDR3 sequences, 13% occurring once; the ten biggest clones make up about 2.5%. What was sequenced was PBMCs. The receptor source for this set is a woman in her forties in good health.

This clonotype was detected many times. The rearrangement joins TRBV5-1 to TRBJ2-5, with 7 bases matching TRBD1. Per the germline V gene, CDR1 is SGHRS and CDR2 is YFSETQ. Germline trimming cut 7 bases from V and 3 bases from J; bases unmatched to any gene: 9. The CDR3 length is 14 residues. The CDR3, as DNA: TGCGCCAGCTCCCCCACGGGGACAGAAGAGACCCAGTACTTC. As protein: CASSPTGTEETQYF.

This clonotype came up many times. This chain links TRBV5-1 with TRBJ1-1, with D hard to call. The CDR3 runs to 13 residues. The germline gives CDR1 SGHRS, CDR2 YFSETQ. Trimming removed 3 bases at V and 1 base at J, with 7 bases between. CDR3 DNA sequence: TGCGCCAGCAGCTATCACAAGAACACTGAAGCTTTCTTT. Translation: CASSYHKNTEAFF.

This clonotype was seen many times. V is TRBV20-1 and J is TRBJ2-7; D is unclear. The CDR3 has 14 amino acids. V lost 3 bases to trimming and J lost 0 bases, with 12 bases between them. Germline-derived CDR1 and CDR2 are DFQATT and SNEGSKA (reference sequence). The CDR3 protein is CSASDQDPSYEQYF. CDR3 bases: TGCAGTGCTAGTGACCAGGATCCCTCCTACGAGCAGTACTTC.

Ten or more counts support this clonotype. The chain carries TRBV5-1 and TRBJ2-6; D remains unclear. The germline gives CDR1 SGHRS, CDR2 YFSETQ. Trimming stripped 0 bases from V and 0 bases from J, with 7 bases between. The CDR3 loop spans 16 amino acids. The DNA of the CDR3 is TGCGCCAGCAGCTTGGCCCCGGGCTCTGGGGCCAACGTCCTGACTTTC. It yields the protein CASSLAPGSGANVLTF. Full variable domain (rest looked up from reference TRBV5-1 and TRBJ2-6): KAGVTQTPRYLIKTRGQQVTLSCSPISGHRSVSWYQQTPGQGLQFLFEYFSETQRNKGNFPGRFSGRQFSNSRSEMNVSTLELGDSALYLCASSLAPGSGANVLTFGAGSRLTVL.

This clonotype appeared many times. The chain couples TRBV4-2 to TRBJ1-3; D gene uncertain. The CDR3 loop spans 15 amino acids. V gave up 1 base and J gave up 4 bases, with 11 bases separating them. Germline-derived CDR1 and CDR2 are LGHNA and YNFKEQ. CDR3 bases: TGTGCCAGCAGCCAAGGTCAGTCGGGCGGAAACACCATATATTTT. Protein sequence: CASSQGQSGGNTIYF.

This clonotype was seen once. The chain has TRBV5-1 and TRBJ2-6, with 9 bases that match TRBD1. J lost 2 bases, V lost 0 bases, and 9 bases had no gene match. The CDR3 loop spans 19 amino acids. Germline assignment: CDR1 SGHRS and CDR2 YFSETQ. CDR3 nucleotides: TGCGCCAGCAGCTTGGTTAGCCCCGGGACAGGGCCTGGGGCCAACGTCCTGACTTTC. This sequence encodes CASSLVSPGTGPGANVLTF.

This clonotype has a count of ten or more. The rearrangement uses TRBV6-5 and TRBJ1-3; TRBD1 might be the D (6 bases). The CDR3 extends over 15 amino acids. Germline CDR1 MNHEY, CDR2 SVGAGI. V dropped 6 bases and J dropped 4 bases, with 16 bases sitting between them. CDR3 coding DNA: TGTGCCAGCAGCGGGGGGCCCCTCGGGGGAAACACCATATATTTT. Protein: CASSGGPLGGNTIYF.

J is TRBJ1-4 and V is TRBV12-3 or TRBV12-4; D unclear. Trimming took off 6 bases at V and 4 bases at J, with 24 bases between the two ends. The length of the CDR3 is 18 residues. Written as DNA, the CDR3 is TGTGCCAGCAGCCGAGGCCTGGGAAGCTCGCCTCTTAATGAAAAACTGTTTTTT. It codes for CASSRGLGSSPLNEKLFF.

This clonotype was recorded many times. The genes are TRBV4-3 and TRBJ2-1; 8 nucleotides align to TRBD2. Germline trimming cut 1 base from V and 4 bases from J; bases unmatched to any gene: 6. CDR3 size: 16 residues. Looked up from germline, CDR1 is LGHNA and CDR2 is YSLEER. The CDR3 is CASSQVGTSGYNEQFF. The CDR3 nucleotides are TGCGCCAGCAGCCAAGTAGGCACTAGCGGATACAATGAGCAGTTCTTC.

In its sample, this clonotype was seen a few times. This sequence joins TRBV3-1 and TRBJ1-1, with unresolved D. V gave up 3 bases and J gave up 3 bases, with 8 bases separating them. The CDR3 contains 13 residues. Germline CDR1 is LGHDT and CDR2 is YNNKEL (reference sequence). Written as DNA, the CDR3 is TGTGCCAGCAGCCAGGGGTGGGACACTGAAGCTTTCTTT. Protein product: CASSQGWDTEAFF.

The sample holds many counts of this clonotype. The chain employs TRBV29-1 and TRBJ2-5, with a weak D call TRBD1 (7 bases). The CDR3 consists of 14 residues. From germline, CDR1 is SQVTM and CDR2 ANQGSEA. The V end lost 7 bases, the J end lost 2 bases, and 17 bases lay between the germline ends. CDR3 amino acids: CSAGGGAGQETQYF. The CDR3 DNA sequence: TGCAGCGCCGGAGGGGGCGCGGGGCAAGAGACCCAGTACTTC.

In this sample, this clonotype turned up many times. The chain uses TRBV5-1 and TRBJ2-7; 9 bases line up with TRBD1. This CDR3 contains 15 residues. V lost 0 bases to trimming and J lost 1 base; unmatched junction nucleotides: 2. CDR1 is SGHRS, CDR2 YFSETQ, per germline. This CDR3 is CASSLGQGGSYEQYF. As DNA, the CDR3 is TGCGCCAGCAGCTTGGGACAGGGGGGATCCTACGAGCAGTACTTC.

This clonotype occurred many times. The CDR3 region is CAWSSQGANYGYTF. CDR3 nucleotides: TGTGCCTGGAGTAGCCAGGGGGCGAACTATGGCTACACCTTC. This chain links TRBV30 with TRBJ1-2, with 8 bases lining up with TRBD1. The CDR3 has 14 residues. Per germline, CDR1 GTSNPN and CDR2 SVGIG (reference sequence). With V trimmed by 2 bases and J by 2 bases, 4 bases remained unmatched. Looking up the rest from reference TRBV30 and TRBJ1-2 gives the full variable domain: SQTIHQWPATLVQPVGSPLSLECTVEGTSNPNLYWYRQAAGRGLQLLFYSVGIGQISSEVPQNLSASRPQDRQFILSSKKLLLSDSGFYLCAWSSQGANYGYTFGSGTRLTVV.

This clonotype was recorded once. This rearrangement joins TRBV9 to TRBJ2-1; 13 positions match TRBD2. After removal of 4 bases from V and 0 bases from J, the junction contained 10 bases not matched to a gene. The CDR3 sequence is 19 residues long. Germline CDR1 SGDLS, CDR2 YYNGEE. CDR3 sequence: CASSSRTSGGLSSYNEQFF. The CDR3 nucleotides read TGTGCCAGCAGCTCCCGGACTAGCGGGGGCCTTAGCTCCTACAATGAGCAGTTCTTC. The full variable domain, completed using reference TRBV9 and TRBJ2-1, is DSGVTQTPKHLITATGQRVTLRCSPRSGDLSVYWYQQSLDQGLQFLIQYYNGEERAKGNILERFSAQQFPDLHSELNLSSLELGDSALYFCASSSRTSGGLSSYNEQFFGPGTRLTVL.

This clonotype was seen ten or more times. The CDR3 DNA reads as TGTGCCAGCAGTTTTACCCCGAACAATGAGCAGTTCTTC. It encodes CASSFTPNNEQFF. V gene TRBV12-3 or TRBV12-4 combines with J gene TRBJ2-1; no definite D call. Between the trimmed V and J ends, which lost 3 bases and 5 bases, there was a span of 8 bases. This CDR3 has 13 amino acids.

This clonotype was found many times. The chain combines TRBV6-2 or TRBV6-3 with TRBJ1-6; no clear D gene. The CDR3 length is 12 residues. Germline V gives CDR1 MNHEY, CDR2 SVGEGT. The V end was cut by 7 bases, the J end by 9 bases, with 10 bases between. The CDR3, as DNA: TGTGCCAGCACCCGGAGCTCTTCACCCCTCCACTTT. This sequence encodes CASTRSSSPLHF.

This clonotype has a count of ten or more. V gene TRBV6-5 combines with J gene TRBJ1-2, with a weak D call TRBD1 (6 bases). The CDR3 totals 15 residues. Trimming pared 0 bases from V and 5 bases from J, leaving 13 bases between. Germline CDR1 and CDR2: MNHEY and SVGAGI. In nucleotides, the CDR3 is TGTGCCAGCAGTTACTCGAGAGGGGGTACTTATGGCTACACCTTC. Its translation is CASSYSRGGTYGYTF.

This clonotype appeared many times. This rearrangement joins TRBV18 to TRBJ2-5; no definite D call. V gave up 0 bases and J gave up 4 bases, with 12 bases separating them. The CDR3 has 15 amino acids. From germline, CDR1 is KGHSH and CDR2 LQKENI. Written as DNA, the CDR3 is TGTGCCAGCTCACCACCGTCACTGAACGGAGAGACCCAGTACTTC. It is translated as CASSPPSLNGETQYF.

Many counts were recorded for this clonotype. This sequence joins TRBV6-6 and TRBJ2-7; TRBD2 aligns across 10 bases. The CDR3 contains 14 residues. The J segment lost 6 bases and the V segment lost 7 bases, leaving 9 bases of the junction unmatched. The germline V gene encodes CDR1 MNHNY and CDR2 SVGAGI (reference sequence). Here the CDR3 reads CASNYIAGGSEQYF. CDR3 sequence (DNA): TGTGCCAGCAATTATATAGCGGGAGGCTCCGAGCAGTACTTC.